The rows below give T cell receptor beta chains drawn from one sample of a study of CD8 T cells in Susac syndrome. TCRdb re-called the immunoSEQ multiplex PCR reads with MiXCR, one entry per CDR3 protein. The sample has about 140,000 distinct CDR3 sequences, 95% seen once. What was sequenced was CD4+ T cells from PBMCs. The receptor set was obtained from a human donor with Susac syndrome. Both conserved end residues are part of each CDR3. D genes are given only for firm matches. Rows may omit the clone size; those that give it use once, few, many or a size class.

v_gene,d_gene,j_gene,abundance,CDR3nt,CDR3aa
TRBV4-2,.,TRBJ2-7,.,TGTGCCAGCAGCCAAGAACAGGGAGCATCCTACGAGCAGTACTTC,CASSQEQGASYEQYF
TRBV29-1,.,TRBJ2-5,.,TGCAGCGTTGAAGTTTGGGCACCCGTCACCCAGTACTTC,CSVEVWAPVTQYF
TRBV20-1,TRBD2,TRBJ2-3,.,TGCAGTGCTAGTCGAGCGGGAGGCCCACTCACGGATACGCAGTATTTT,CSASRAGGPLTDTQYF
TRBV20-1,.,TRBJ2-5,.,TGCAGTGCTAGAGAGCACAGAGAGACCCAGTACTTC,CSAREHRETQYF
TRBV12-3/TRBV12-4,.,TRBJ1-1,.,TGTGCCAGCAGTTTAGCTGAGGCGAACACTGAAGCTTTCTTT,CASSLAEANTEAFF
TRBV28,.,TRBJ2-3,.,TGTGCCAGCAGTTTAGGGGAAGGGGGAACAGATACGCAGTATTTT,CASSLGEGGTDTQYF
TRBV5-4,.,TRBJ1-2,once,TGTGCCAGCAGCTTGACAGAGGCCCTCTATGGCTACACCTTC,CASSLTEALYGYTF
TRBV3-1,TRBD2,TRBJ2-1,.,TGTGCCAGCAGCCATGCGGGCGGGAGTGTGTACAATGAGCAGTTCTTC,CASSHAGGSVYNEQFF
TRBV30,TRBD1,TRBJ1-1,.,TGTGCCTGGAGTCAGGACAGGGGCGGCACTGAAGCTTTCTTT,CAWSQDRGGTEAFF
TRBV20-1,.,TRBJ2-7,.,TGCAGTGCTTCCGGGACCTACGAGCAGTACTTC,CSASGTYEQYF
TRBV7-2,.,TRBJ2-3,few,TGTGCCAGCAGCTTTGACACAGATACGCAGTATTTT,CASSFDTDTQYF
TRBV30,.,TRBJ2-5,.,TGTGCCTGGACGAAAGGGACGGGCAGTGCGGGCCGTGAGACCCAGTACTTC,CAWTKGTGSAGRETQYF
TRBV30,.,TRBJ2-7,.,TGTGCCTGGAGCCAGAAGGGAAGCGAGCAGTACTTC,CAWSQKGSEQYF
TRBV30,.,TRBJ2-7,.,TGTGCCTGGAGCCGGCAGGGCTACGAGCAGTACTTC,CAWSRQGYEQYF
TRBV9,.,TRBJ1-5,once,TGTGCCAGCAGCCCTCACGGAGATCAGCCCCAGCATTTT,CASSPHGDQPQHF
TRBV15,.,TRBJ2-2,.,TGTGCCACCAGCAGAGCAGGGCAGGGCACCGGGGAGCTGTTTTTT,CATSRAGQGTGELFF
TRBV29-1,.,TRBJ1-6,.,TGCAGCGTTGCAGATTATAATTCACCCCTCCACTTT,CSVADYNSPLHF
TRBV28,TRBD1,TRBJ2-7,.,TGTGCCAGCAGTTCCCCGGCGGGACAGGGTGCCGGCTACGAGCAGTACTTC,CASSSPAGQGAGYEQYF
TRBV5-1,TRBD2,TRBJ2-5,.,TGCGCCAGCAGCAGGGGACTAGCGGGATTTGAGACCCAGTACTTC,CASSRGLAGFETQYF
TRBV4-1,TRBD1,TRBJ1-2,.,TGCGCCAGCAGCCACCCAGGGACAGGGATGAAGGGCTACACCTTC,CASSHPGTGMKGYTF
TRBV29-1,TRBD1,TRBJ1-1,.,TGCAGCGTAGCGGGACAGGGGCATCTCGAGGCTTTCTTT,CSVAGQGHLEAFF
TRBV20-1,TRBD1,TRBJ1-1,.,TGCAGTGCTGAGGACAGGGATGTAGGAGCTTTCTTT,CSAEDRDVGAFF
TRBV20-1,TRBD1,TRBJ1-4,.,TGCAGTGCTGCGACAGGGGGAACTGAAAAACTGTTTTTT,CSAATGGTEKLFF
TRBV29-1,.,TRBJ1-2,.,TGCAGCGTTGTAGGGGAAAGTGGCTACACCTTC,CSVVGESGYTF
TRBV21-1,.,TRBJ1-2,.,TGTGGAAGGATGGGGGGCTACACCTTC,CGRMGGYTF
TRBV29-1,.,TRBJ2-1,.,TGCAGCGTTCTAACTAGCAATGAGCAGTTCTTC,CSVLTSNEQFF
TRBV9,TRBD2,TRBJ2-1,.,TGTGCCAGCAGCGTAACTGCGGGAGGCTACAATGAGCAGTTCTTC,CASSVTAGGYNEQFF
TRBV4-1,.,TRBJ1-2,.,TGCGCCAGCAGCCAAGCGGAGGGGCGGACTGATGGCTACACCTTC,CASSQAEGRTDGYTF
TRBV6-5,.,TRBJ1-6,.,TGTGCCAGCAGTTTCGGGCACACTAATTCACCCCTCCACTTT,CASSFGHTNSPLHF
TRBV20-1,.,TRBJ1-1,once,TGCAGTGCTAGAAGGGACATGAACACTGAAGCTTTCTTT,CSARRDMNTEAFF
TRBV7-3,.,TRBJ2-5,.,TGTGCCAGCAGCTTAAGATACCAAGAGACCCAGTACTTC,CASSLRYQETQYF
TRBV6-6,.,TRBJ2-5,.,TGTGCCAGCAGTCGTTCAGCTTCGTACCAAGAGACCCAGTACTTC,CASSRSASYQETQYF
TRBV30,TRBD1,TRBJ2-7,few,TGTGCCTGTAGAGACAGGGGGAGGCCCTACGAGCAGTACTTC,CACRDRGRPYEQYF
TRBV20-1,.,TRBJ2-7,.,TGCAGTGGCCAGCGTCTCTACGAGCAGTACTTC,CSGQRLYEQYF
TRBV11-2,.,TRBJ2-7,.,TGTGCCAGCAGCTCGGGCATTAATGAACAGTACTTC,CASSSGINEQYF
TRBV12-3/TRBV12-4,.,TRBJ1-2,.,TGTGCCAGCAGTTCTTTGGATCATGGCTACACCTTC,CASSSLDHGYTF
TRBV20-1,TRBD2,TRBJ2-3,.,TGCAGTGCTAGGACGCCCAGCGGGGGCACAGATACGCAGTATTTT,CSARTPSGGTDTQYF
TRBV7-9,.,TRBJ2-5,.,TGTGCCAGCAGCCTAGGAGCTGAGACCCAGTACTTC,CASSLGAETQYF
TRBV4-3,.,TRBJ1-1,.,TGCGCCAGCAGCCAAGGTAGGCTCGGGGAGGAAGCTTTCTTT,CASSQGRLGEEAFF
TRBV9,.,TRBJ1-3,.,TGTGCCAGCAGCGTAGGGGGAAACACCATATATTTT,CASSVGGNTIYF
TRBV12-3/TRBV12-4,.,TRBJ2-7,.,TGTGCCAGCAGTTCCCTCCCCCGGGGACTGGTATCCTACGAGCAGTACTTC,CASSSLPRGLVSYEQYF